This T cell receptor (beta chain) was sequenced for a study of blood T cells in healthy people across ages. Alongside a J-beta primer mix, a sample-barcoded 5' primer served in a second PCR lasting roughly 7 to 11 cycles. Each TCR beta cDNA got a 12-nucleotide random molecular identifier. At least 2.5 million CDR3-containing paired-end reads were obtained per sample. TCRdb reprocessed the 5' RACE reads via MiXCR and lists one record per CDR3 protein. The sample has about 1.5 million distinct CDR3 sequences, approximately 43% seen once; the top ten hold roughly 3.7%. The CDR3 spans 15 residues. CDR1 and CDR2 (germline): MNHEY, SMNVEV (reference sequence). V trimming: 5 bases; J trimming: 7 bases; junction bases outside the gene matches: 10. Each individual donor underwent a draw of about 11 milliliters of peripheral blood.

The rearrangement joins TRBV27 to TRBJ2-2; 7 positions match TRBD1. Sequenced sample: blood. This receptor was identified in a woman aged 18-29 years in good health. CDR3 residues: CASSNDRAGVGELFF. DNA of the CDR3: TGTGCCAGCAGTAATGACAGGGCAGGGGTCGGGGAGCTGTTTTTT.